These T cell receptor beta chains were read from a single sample in a study of CD8 T cells in ankylosing spondylitis. TCRdb re-analysed the 5' RACE reads in MiXCR, keeping a single row per CDR3 protein. This table has roughly 170,000 distinct CDR3 sequences, 9.8% appearing once. Input material: blood, either unsorted or a sorted T cell fraction (not recorded which). Every receptor here comes from a female donor with ankylosing spondylitis or in good health (not recorded which). Each CDR3 is given with its conserved first and last residue. A D gene is named only where the DNA matches it firmly. Size is omitted from some rows. Given values are once, few, many or a class for expanded clones.

j_call | v_call | d_call | clone_size | cdr3_aa | cdr3_nt
TRBJ2-1 | TRBV6-2/TRBV6-3 | NA | many | CASSSPLPQRNSYNEQFF | TGTGCCAGCAGTTCCCCCCTCCCCCAGCGGAACTCCTACAATGAGCAGTTCTTC
TRBJ2-7 | TRBV7-8 | TRBD2 | few | CASSLYVGGPVVEQYF | TGTGCCAGCAGCTTATACGTGGGAGGGCCGGTGGTCGAGCAGTACTTC
TRBJ2-1 | TRBV7-9 | NA | few | CASSPDWMQFF | TGTGCCAGCAGCCCTGACTGGATGCAGTTCTTC
TRBJ2-5 | TRBV20-1 | TRBD1 | few | CSARFPSGQKHKETQYF | TGCAGTGCTAGATTTCCCTCGGGACAGAAGCATAAAGAGACCCAGTACTTC
TRBJ2-3 | TRBV12-3/TRBV12-4 | TRBD2 | NA | CATLGGDTQYF | TGTGCCACCCTCGGGGGGGATACGCAGTATTTT
TRBJ2-1 | TRBV20-1 | NA | many | CSARGIGSVPYNEQFF | TGCAGTGCTAGAGGAATCGGGAGTGTCCCCTACAATGAGCAGTTCTTC
TRBJ2-1 | TRBV27 | NA | many | CASSALLGNEQFF | TGTGCCAGCAGTGCCCTACTTGGCAATGAGCAGTTCTTC
TRBJ2-7 | TRBV27 | NA | few | CASSPREDYSYEQYF | TGTGCCAGCAGCCCCAGGGAGGACTATTCCTACGAGCAGTACTTC
TRBJ2-5 | TRBV27 | TRBD2 | few | CASSSKAGGPLETQYF | TGTGCCAGCAGTTCCAAAGCGGGAGGGCCTTTAGAGACCCAGTACTTC
TRBJ2-7 | TRBV27 | NA | many | CASRDGSGEQYF | TGTGCCAGCAGAGACGGATCCGGGGAGCAGTACTTC
TRBJ1-1 | TRBV3-1 | NA | few | CASSRGENTEAFF | TGTGCCAGCAGCCGAGGGGAGAACACTGAAGCTTTCTTT
TRBJ1-1 | TRBV10-2 | TRBD1 | few | CASVGQGEAFF | TGCGCCAGCGTCGGACAGGGAGAGGCTTTCTTT